The rows below give T cell receptor beta chains drawn from one sample of a study of T-cell memory formation after mild COVID-19. Each CDR3 protein gets one entry after TCRdb re-called the 5' RACE reads with MiXCR. The profile shows 470,000 or so distinct CDR3 sequences, around a quarter of them singletons. Sequencing input: PBMCs or a T cell subset sorted from them (not recorded which). Receptor source: an adult woman who had mild COVID-19 (a few samples of this study predate the infection). Cell type and time point are not known. Both conserved end residues are trimmed from each CDR3. Size tells how often a clone was seen (once, few, many) or the class of an expanded clone, and some rows leave it out.

size | J | V | CDR3
NA | TRBJ2-7 | TRBV3-1 | ASSPPQTDGEQY
few | TRBJ2-3 | TRBV7-9 | ASSSTGTSGRVSTDTQY
once | TRBJ1-6 | TRBV6-1 | ASSGTESSYNSPLH
NA | TRBJ2-5 | TRBV11-3 | ASSLDSGGGLKETQY
few | TRBJ2-1 | TRBV7-8 | ASREGLADYNEQF
NA | TRBJ2-3 | TRBV10-3 | AISEPTSQPESGTDTQY
few | TRBJ2-1 | TRBV3-1 | ASSHRGAGNEQF
NA | TRBJ1-1 | TRBV20-1 | SAGQGAGEAF
few | TRBJ1-2 | TRBV20-1 | SATGPAGHGYT
NA | TRBJ1-1 | TRBV7-2 | ASSLVAGTEAF
few | TRBJ2-1 | TRBV20-1 | SALLEPTMYNEQF
few | TRBJ2-7 | TRBV2 | ASTPLTYEQY
NA | TRBJ1-1 | TRBV3-1 | ASSPTRTGTNTEAF
few | TRBJ1-1 | TRBV20-1 | SAQGLRSDEAF
NA | TRBJ2-2 | TRBV5-1 | ASSRTGQGYTGELF
NA | TRBJ2-5 | TRBV24-1 | ATSDFGGGKETQY